The clone carrying this T cell receptor (beta chain) was recorded a few times. No antigen is known for it. The whole isolated RNA underwent reverse transcription, so sequencing captured expressed TCRB transcripts. Using immunoSEQ multiplex PCR, the repertoire was profiled, and TCRdb retains in-frame clones only, with some absent. This table holds 150,000 to 190,000 clones, 10% found once. This sample was taken from a study of beta chain features in type 1 diabetes. Study outcomes and limitations: Type 1 diabetes patients had moderately but significantly shorter TCRB CDR3s in all four CD4+ subsets. Compared with healthy donors, patients appeared to share more similar naive, central memory and regulatory TCRB repertoires.

Post-sort purity exceeded 98% for all sorted populations. The TCR sequence derives from a young man with type 1 diabetes. The sample taken for sequencing was central memory CD4+ T cells from blood.

CDR3 nucleotide sequence: TGTGCCAGCAGTTTTGACGGCAGCGCCATTCAGTACTTC. This encodes CASSFDGSAIQYF. This chain uses TRBV27 with TRBJ2-4; no definite D call. Trimming stripped 3 bases from V and 9 bases from J, with 12 bases between. The germline gives CDR1 MNHEY, CDR2 SMNVEV (reference sequence). The CDR3 runs 13 residues.